Listed below are T cell receptor beta chains from one sample, sequenced in a study of CD8 T cells in ankylosing spondylitis. TCRdb reanalysed the 5' RACE reads using MiXCR and keeps one entry per CDR3 protein. The data show fewer than 750,000 distinct CDR3 sequences, 19% seen once. Input material: blood, either unsorted or a sorted T cell fraction (not recorded which). Receptors were obtained from a male donor with ankylosing spondylitis. Each CDR3 is given with its conserved first and last residue. D genes are given only for firm matches. Some rows mark clone size as missing; the rest say once, few, many or name a class of expanded clone.

J gene	D gene	clone size	V gene	CDR3 DNA	CDR3 protein
TRBJ1-1	NA	few	TRBV5-1	TGCGCCAGCAGCTTGCAGGGTGAGGTCACTGAAGCTTTCTTT	CASSLQGEVTEAFF
TRBJ2-7	TRBD1	NA	TRBV6-5	TGTGCCAGCAGTTACCTAGGACAGGGGATTTACGAGCAGTACTTC	CASSYLGQGIYEQYF
TRBJ2-1	NA	few	TRBV20-1	TGCAGTGCTAGAGATAAAGAGATTGAGCAGTTCTTC	CSARDKEIEQFF
TRBJ1-1	NA	few	TRBV3-1	TGTGCCAGCAGGGGGACCGGGACTGAAGCTTTCTTT	CASRGTGTEAFF
TRBJ2-1	TRBD2	once	TRBV4-1	TGCGCCAGCAGCCGGTCAGCGGGGGATCCCTACAATGAGCAGTTCTTC	CASSRSAGDPYNEQFF
TRBJ1-1	NA	few	TRBV29-1	TGCAGCGGGCGGGGGAACCCCCCTGAAGCTTTCTTT	CSGRGNPPEAFF
TRBJ2-3	NA	many	TRBV29-1	TGCACCAGCGCTCGGGGCGCAGATACGCAGTATTTT	CTSARGADTQYF
TRBJ1-2	NA	NA	TRBV12-3/TRBV12-4	TGTGCCAGCAGTTTAGTATCAGGGAATGACTATGGCTACACCTTC	CASSLVSGNDYGYTF
TRBJ2-3	TRBD2	many	TRBV4-3	TGCGCCAGCAGCCAGACTAGCGGGATAAATACAGATACGCAGTATTTT	CASSQTSGINTDTQYF
TRBJ2-1	NA	few	TRBV27	TGTGCCAGCAGTTTAAGTGGGGTCTCCTACAATGAGCAGTTCTTC	CASSLSGVSYNEQFF
TRBJ2-5	NA	many	TRBV12-3/TRBV12-4	TGTGCCAGCAGTAAATTACTAGAAGAGACCCAGTACTTC	CASSKLLEETQYF
TRBJ2-3	TRBD2	few	TRBV7-6	TGTGCCAGCAGCTCGACTAGCGGGTACTCTAGCACAGATACGCAGTATTTT	CASSSTSGYSSTDTQYF
TRBJ2-1	NA	few	TRBV2	TGTGCCAGCAGTTGGACTCCAAGCTCCTACAATGAGCAGTTCTTC	CASSWTPSSYNEQFF
TRBJ1-3	TRBD1	many	TRBV6-1	TGTGCCAGCCTCGACAGGGCCTCTGGAAACACCATATATTTT	CASLDRASGNTIYF
TRBJ2-5	NA	NA	TRBV6-2/TRBV6-3	TGTGCCAGCCTCCGGACAGACTTGGAGACCCAGTACTTC	CASLRTDLETQYF
TRBJ2-1	TRBD2	NA	TRBV30	TGTGCCTGGAGAGGTGGAGCGGGAGCCTACAATGAGCAGTTCTTC	CAWRGGAGAYNEQFF
TRBJ2-1	TRBD1	many	TRBV12-3/TRBV12-4	TGTGCCAGCAGTTCGCCCGGGACAGGGGCCTATGAGCAGTTCTTC	CASSSPGTGAYEQFF
TRBJ2-3	NA	few	TRBV28	TGTGCCAGCAGCCGTCAGACAGGTAGCACAGATACGCAGTATTTT	CASSRQTGSTDTQYF
TRBJ2-1	TRBD2	NA	TRBV3-1	TGTGCCAGCAGCCCGCGACTAGCGGGAGATGAGCAGTTCTTC	CASSPRLAGDEQFF
TRBJ1-4	NA	few	TRBV7-9	TGTGCCAGCGAGGAGGGGTTGAATGAAAAACTGTTTTTT	CASEEGLNEKLFF
TRBJ2-5	NA	NA	TRBV18	TGTGCCAGCTCACCATCCGGGGGCTCCGAAGAGACCCAGTACTTC	CASSPSGGSEETQYF
TRBJ1-6	NA	few	TRBV15	TGTGCCACCAGCAGAGATGGTCGGGTCTCTAATTCACCCCTCCACTTT	CATSRDGRVSNSPLHF
TRBJ2-3	TRBD1	few	TRBV6-5	TGTGCCAGCAGTTACTCGACAGGGAGCACAGATACGCAGTATTTT	CASSYSTGSTDTQYF
TRBJ2-7	TRBD1	few	TRBV12-3/TRBV12-4	TGTGCCAGCAGTTTCGGACAGGGCTCTCACGAGCAGTACTTC	CASSFGQGSHEQYF
TRBJ2-5	NA	NA	TRBV11-2	TGTGCCAGCAACCCAGGCCAGGGCGGGTTCGAGACCCAGTACTTC	CASNPGQGGFETQYF
TRBJ2-7	NA	NA	TRBV6-5	TGTGCCAGCAGTTACGGGGGTCCGATTGGGGCATACGAGCAGTACTTC	CASSYGGPIGAYEQYF
TRBJ2-4	TRBD1	many	TRBV15	TGTGCCACCAGCAGACCGGACAGGGGCAAGGGCAAAAACATTCAGTACTTC	CATSRPDRGKGKNIQYF
TRBJ2-1	NA	few	TRBV6-5	TGTGCCAGCACTTCCCCCCTGGTGTGGATGGACAATGAGCAGTTCTTC	CASTSPLVWMDNEQFF
TRBJ2-5	TRBD2	few	TRBV20-1	TGCAGTGCCCAGCGGGGTTCCCAAGAGACCCAGTACTTC	CSAQRGSQETQYF
TRBJ2-2	TRBD1	NA	TRBV4-3	TGCGCCAGCAGCCGAGGGACAGGGGGTAATGCCGGGGAGCTGTTTTTT	CASSRGTGGNAGELFF
TRBJ2-3	TRBD2	NA	TRBV6-1	TGTGCCAGCCGGGGGTTGCGGGGGGCCGCAGATACGCAGTATTTT	CASRGLRGAADTQYF
TRBJ2-1	NA	NA	TRBV9	TGTGCCAGCATCCCAACGTCCTTGAGGGACAATGAGCAGTTCTTC	CASIPTSLRDNEQFF
TRBJ2-1	NA	many	TRBV12-3/TRBV12-4	TGTGCCAGCAGTTCCCCCGGCACTAGCTCCTACAATGAGCAGTTCTTC	CASSSPGTSSYNEQFF
TRBJ1-1	NA	NA	TRBV3-1	TGTGCCAGCAGCCAAGTTCAGGGGCGGGAAGCTTTCTTT	CASSQVQGREAFF
TRBJ1-4	TRBD1	NA	TRBV29-1	TGCAGCGTTGAACAGGGACAGGGGGTTGAAAAACTGTTTTTT	CSVEQGQGVEKLFF
TRBJ2-6	TRBD1	NA	TRBV18	TGTGCCAGCTCAGTACAGGGGGCGCATGGGGCCAACGTCCTGACTTTC	CASSVQGAHGANVLTF
TRBJ2-3	TRBD2	few	TRBV9	TGTGCCAGCACCCGGACTAGCGGGGGTTTAGATACGCAGTATTTT	CASTRTSGGLDTQYF
TRBJ1-1	TRBD1	few	TRBV4-3	TGCGCCAGCAGCCAAGATCCCCAGGGGGCGTCCGCTGAAGCTTTCTTT	CASSQDPQGASAEAFF
TRBJ1-1	TRBD1	NA	TRBV18	TGTGCCAGCTCACCTTCCTCCGGGACAGTGAACACTGAAGCTTTCTTT	CASSPSSGTVNTEAFF
TRBJ2-3	TRBD2	NA	TRBV7-2	TGTGCCAGCAGCTTTACGGGGACTAGCTCCGATACGCAGTATTTT	CASSFTGTSSDTQYF
TRBJ2-3	TRBD2	few	TRBV3-1	TGTGCCAGCAGCCCAGGACTAGTGGGCATAGTTTGGCAGTATTTT	CASSPGLVGIVWQYF
TRBJ1-6	NA	once	TRBV6-1	TGTGCCAGCAGTGCCCACTCGGGGGGCGTGGGTTCACCCCTCCACTTT	CASSAHSGGVGSPLHF
TRBJ1-5	NA	few	TRBV12-3/TRBV12-4	TGTGCCAGCAGTAACAGAGACGGTAGCAATCAGCCCCAGCATTTT	CASSNRDGSNQPQHF
TRBJ1-4	TRBD1	few	TRBV7-9	TGTGCCAGCAGCTCCCGGGACAGCAGTGAAAAACTGTTTTTT	CASSSRDSSEKLFF
TRBJ2-2	NA	few	TRBV7-9	TGTGCCAGCAGACACACCGGGGAGCTGTTTTTT	CASRHTGELFF
TRBJ1-4	TRBD1	NA	TRBV5-1	TGCGCCAGCAGCCCCCAGGGACAGAATGAAAAACTGTTTTTT	CASSPQGQNEKLFF
TRBJ2-4	NA	NA	TRBV20-1	TGCAGTGCTAGTCAAGTAGCCAAAAACATTCAGTACTTC	CSASQVAKNIQYF